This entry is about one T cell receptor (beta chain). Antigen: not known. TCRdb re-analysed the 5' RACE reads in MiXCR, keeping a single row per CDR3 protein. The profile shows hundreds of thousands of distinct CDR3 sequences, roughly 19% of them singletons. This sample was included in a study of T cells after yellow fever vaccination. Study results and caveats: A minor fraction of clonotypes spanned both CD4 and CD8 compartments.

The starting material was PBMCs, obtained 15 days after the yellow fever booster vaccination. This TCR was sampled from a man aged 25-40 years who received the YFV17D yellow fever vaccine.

CDR3 loop: CSATGGLQSYEQYF. CDR3 nucleotide sequence: TGCAGTGCCACTGGTGGGCTACAGTCCTACGAGCAGTACTTC. J is TRBJ2-7 and V is TRBV20-1, with D unclear. V lost 6 bases to trimming and J lost 1 base, with 16 bases between them. Germline V CDR1 and CDR2: DFQATT, SNEGSKA (reference sequence). This CDR3 comprises 14 residues.